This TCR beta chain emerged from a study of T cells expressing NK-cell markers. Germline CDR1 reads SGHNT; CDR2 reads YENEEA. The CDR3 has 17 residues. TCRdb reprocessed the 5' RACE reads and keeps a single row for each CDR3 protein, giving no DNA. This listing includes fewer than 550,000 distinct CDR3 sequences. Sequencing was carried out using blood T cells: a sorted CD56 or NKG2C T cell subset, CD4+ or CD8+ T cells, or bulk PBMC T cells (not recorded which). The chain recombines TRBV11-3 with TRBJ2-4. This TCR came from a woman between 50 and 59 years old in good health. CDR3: CASSLDQGQLAKNIQYF.